Listed below are T cell receptor beta chains from one sample, sequenced in a study of shared clonotypes between healthy human individuals. Measured with immunoSEQ multiplex PCR; TCRdb has only the in-frame clones, and not every one. The table lists roughly 220,000 clones, just over 65% of them singletons. The specimen was memory CD4+ T cells sorted from blood. These receptors all stem from a man aged 25 to 40 in good health. Both conserved end residues are part of each CDR3. A D gene is named only where the DNA matches it firmly. Size tells how often a clone was seen (once, few, many) or the class of an expanded clone, and some rows leave it out.

clone_size,v_call,j_call,d_call,cdr3_length,cdr3_nt,cdr3_aa
.,TRBV7-9,TRBJ2-1,TRBD2,15,TGTGCCAGCAGCTTAGCGCTAGCGGGAAACAATGAGCAGTTCTTC,CASSLALAGNNEQFF
many,TRBV6-6,TRBJ2-7,TRBD1,12,TGTGCCAGCAGTAGACAGGGGAGCGAGCAGTACTTC,CASSRQGSEQYF
.,TRBV5-1,TRBJ2-5,.,13,TGCGCCAGCAGAGGACAGATCCAGGAGACCCAGTACTTC,CASRGQIQETQYF
.,TRBV4-2,TRBJ2-7,.,14,TGTGCCAGCAGCCCGGGGGACTTGGTAACCGAGCAGTACTTC,CASSPGDLVTEQYF
.,TRBV19,TRBJ1-1,.,12,TGTGCCAGCCTCGGGTTCAGTACTGAAGCTTTCTTT,CASLGFSTEAFF
.,TRBV29-1,TRBJ2-3,.,14,TGCAGCGTTGTTTGGGGGGGGCAAGTGGATACGCAGTATTTT,CSVVWGGQVDTQYF
few,TRBV7-9,TRBJ1-2,TRBD1,13,TGTGCCAGCAGCGGACAGGGTAACTATGGCTACACCTTC,CASSGQGNYGYTF
.,TRBV5-4,TRBJ1-5,.,16,TGTGCCAGCAGCTTGGGGGGCAGGGGTAGCAATCAGCCCCAGCATTTT,CASSLGGRGSNQPQHF
.,TRBV7-9,TRBJ2-3,.,12,TGTGCCAGCAGCCTACTAATAGATACGCAGTATTTT,CASSLLIDTQYF
few,TRBV15,TRBJ2-6,.,14,TGTGCCACCAGGACGACAGGTGGGGCCAACGTCCTGACTTTC,CATRTTGGANVLTF